These 15 T cell receptor beta chains share one sample of origin, sequenced in a study of shared clonotypes between healthy human individuals. Naive-designated CD8 cells lacked CD45RO, were positively enriched for CCR7, and omitted terminally differentiated effector memory CD45RA+ cells. Profiling relied on immunoSEQ multiplex PCR, and the TCRdb table lists in-frame clones only, not all of them. In the table there are millions of clones, just under 95% of which are singletons. What was sequenced was naive CD8+ T cells sorted from blood. The receptor set was obtained from a man between 18 and 35 years old in good health.

The V call is TRBV27, the J call TRBJ2-1; TRBD1 agrees at 9 bases. Trimming removed 7 bases from V and 0 bases from J; junction bases left unmatched: 13. Looked up from germline, CDR1 is MNHEY and CDR2 is SMNVEV (reference sequence). This CDR3 has 18 amino acids. Here the CDR3 DNA reads TGTGCCAGCATCCACCGGGACAGGGAAACGGGCTCCTACAATGAGCAGTTCTTC. This codes for CASIHRDRETGSYNEQFF.

This chain links TRBV2 with TRBJ2-1; D is tentatively TRBD1 or TRBD2 (5 bases each). The CDR3 spans 17 residues. The V end was cut by 4 bases, the J end by 7 bases, with 23 bases between. Germline lookup yields CDR1 SNHLY and CDR2 FYNNEI. The DNA for the CDR3 is TGTGCCAGCAGTGGAATCGGGGACCTAACGTTGGGTAATGAGCAGTTCTTC. This encodes CASSGIGDLTLGNEQFF.

V is TRBV4-3 and J is TRBJ1-3; D remains unclear. Per germline, CDR1 LGHNA and CDR2 YSLEER. Trimming cost V 0 bases and J 4 bases, with 16 bases left between them. This CDR3 contains 17 residues. The CDR3 loop is CASSQDPGPGRGNTIYF. The CDR3 DNA reads as TGCGCCAGCAGCCAAGACCCCGGGCCGGGGAGGGGAAACACCATATATTTT.

The chain links TRBV11-2 to TRBJ2-7, with D possibly matching TRBD1 (7 bases). CDR1 and CDR2 from the germline V gene are SGHAT and FQNNGV. V was clipped by 5 bases and J by 3 bases, with 20 bases between them. CDR3 size: 16 residues. CDR3 loop: CASSPVTGAGNYEQYF. CDR3 DNA: TGTGCCAGCAGCCCCGTTACAGGGGCGGGAAACTACGAGCAGTACTTC.

CDR3 nucleotides: TGCGCCAGCAGCCAATCCGGACTAGCGGGATATGAGCAGTTCTTC. Translating gives CASSQSGLAGYEQFF. The rearrangement uses TRBV4-3 and TRBJ2-1, with TRBD2 matching over 12 bases. The CDR3 totals 15 residues. Germline V gives CDR1 LGHNA, CDR2 YSLEER. The junction had 4 bases not matched to a gene; V was cut back by 2 bases and J by 8 bases.

The chain combines TRBV30 with TRBJ1-1; no clear D. CDR1 is GTSNPN and CDR2 is SVGIG in the germline V gene (reference sequence). The ends were cut back, 1 base at V and 3 bases at J, with 9 bases in the middle. The CDR3 has 13 amino acids. CDR3 amino acids: CAWSGTSYTEAFF. For the CDR3, the DNA is TGTGCCTGGAGTGGTACGTCCTACACTGAAGCTTTCTTT.

This sequence joins TRBV6-5 and TRBJ2-2, with TRBD1 matching over 7 bases. The germline gives CDR1 MNHEY, CDR2 SVGAGI. V trimming: 1 base; J trimming: 3 bases; junction bases outside the gene matches: 5. This CDR3 contains 16 residues. CDR3 sequence: CASSYLRGPHTGELFF. CDR3 DNA sequence: TGTGCCAGCAGTTACTTAAGGGGGCCGCACACCGGGGAGCTGTTTTTT.

This clone appeared once. This rearrangement joins TRBV5-1 to TRBJ2-5; 10 nucleotides match TRBD2. With 3 bases clipped from V and 5 bases from J, the junction kept 13 bases outside the gene matches. CDR3 length: 17 residues. Germline CDR1 and CDR2: SGHRS and YFSETQ. The DNA of the CDR3 is TGCGCCAGCAGCTCCCTGCCTCTAGCGGGGGTACTCGAGACCCAGTACTTC. It specifies CASSSLPLAGVLETQYF.

The V call is TRBV5-1, the J call TRBJ2-7; no reliable D call. The CDR3 contains 13 residues. With 5 bases removed from V and 3 bases from J, the gap between germline ends came to 12 bases. CDR1 and CDR2 from the germline V gene are SGHRS and YFSETQ. The CDR3 nucleotides read TGCGCCAGCAGTTCCCAAGTGGGCTACGAGCAGTACTTC. Protein: CASSSQVGYEQYF. The full variable domain, its missing parts supplied by reference TRBV5-1 and TRBJ2-7, is KAGVTQTPRYLIKTRGQQVTLSCSPISGHRSVSWYQQTPGQGLQFLFEYFSETQRNKGNFPGRFSGRQFSNSRSEMNVSTLELGDSALYLCASSSQVGYEQYFGPGTRLTVT.

The V gene is TRBV7-9, the J gene TRBJ1-4, with 7 bases identical to TRBD1. V dropped 5 bases and J dropped 0; count of bases not matched to a gene: 6. This CDR3 comprises 16 residues. CDR1 and CDR2 from the germline V gene are SEHNR and FQNEAQ (reference sequence). The chain's CDR3 is CASSAGTATTNEKLFF. CDR3 nucleotide sequence: TGTGCCAGCAGCGCAGGGACAGCAACAACTAATGAAAAACTGTTTTTT.

The rearrangement links TRBV5-1 to TRBJ2-7, with D possibly being TRBD2 (5 bases). Germline V lookup: CDR1 SGHRS, CDR2 YFSETQ. Trimming removed 5 bases at V and 2 bases at J, with 11 bases between. There are 13 residues in the CDR3. CDR3 loop: CASRQETTYEQYF. CDR3 nucleotides: TGCGCCAGCAGACAAGAGACTACCTACGAGCAGTACTTC.

The gene calls are TRBV29-1 and TRBJ2-7; 8 bases map to TRBD1. The J segment lost 1 base and the V segment lost 2 bases, leaving 10 bases of the junction unmatched. Germline CDR1 is SQVTM and CDR2 is ANQGSEA. The CDR3 runs to 16 residues. The CDR3 DNA reads TGCAGCGTTGAAAATTGGGGGGACAGGAGTTCCTACGAGCAGTACTTC. Its protein product is CSVENWGDRSSYEQYF.

Only one count was recorded for this clone. V is TRBV2 and J is TRBJ2-3; D possibly corresponds to TRBD1 (5 bases). CDR3 size: 13 residues. V lost 7 bases and J lost 4, with 12 bases in between. Germline V lookup: CDR1 SNHLY, CDR2 FYNNEI. The CDR3 DNA is TGTGCCAGCATAGACAGTACTCCAGATACGCAGTATTTT. This encodes CASIDSTPDTQYF.

The chain carries TRBV2 and TRBJ1-1, with TRBD1 matching over 7 bases. Trimming removed 7 bases from V and 1 base from J; junction bases left unmatched: 0. This CDR3 is built from 12 residues. The V gene's germline CDR1 is SNHLY and CDR2 FYNNEI. CDR3 amino acids: CASNRGNTEAFF. In DNA, the CDR3 is TGTGCCAGCAACAGGGGGAACACTGAAGCTTTCTTT.

As for this clone: Other nucleotide sequences from this sample produce the same CDR3. This sequence joins TRBV19 and TRBJ1-1; D ambiguous. Germline V CDR1 and CDR2: LNHDA, SQIVND (reference sequence). Trimming took off 3 bases at V and 2 bases at J, with 7 bases between the two ends. The CDR3 has 13 amino acids. The DNA for the CDR3 is TGTGCCAGTAGTATGGGTAGAAACACTGAAGCTTTCTTT. This translates into CASSMGRNTEAFF.